This TCR beta chain was profiled in a study of CD8 T cells in ankylosing spondylitis (dated by TCRdb to about 2017). As for the study more broadly: To find TCR variants linked to disease, the study profiled T cell receptor beta repertoires in ankylosing spondylitis patients and healthy donors. In total, the full study cohort was made up of roughly 110 healthy donors and about two dozen ankylosing spondylitis patients. Peripheral blood was sampled, and synovial fluid was also collected from ankylosing spondylitis patients.

The CDR3 contains 13 residues, cysteine and phenylalanine counted. Of all the DNA, just the CDR3 is kept, 39 bases in frame from base 1. The germline V gene encodes CDR1 MNHNS and CDR2 SASEGT. The sequencing machine was an Illumina HiSeq 2500. Quantitative 5'-RACE with molecular barcodes was used to prepare TCR beta libraries. The published analysis was carried out like this. Disease-linked TCR variants were identified with a new computational method built on a probabilistic model of VDJ rearrangement. Starting from the raw public reads, TCRdb applied fastp trimming at Q25, assembled clones with MiXCR and retained in-frame beta chains. Every distinct CDR3 protein forms one entry, paired with its most common genes and DNA. What appears here as the V and J calls and clone size reflects TCRdb's work, not the paper's. Across this sample there are a few hundred thousand distinct CDR3 sequences, with more than 15% seen only once. Under 40% of the sample lies in the top ten.

Points the paper makes about the study in general: The disease-linked clones were reported as significantly enriched in matched synovial fluid samples from ankylosing spondylitis patients. A TCR beta motif of roughly 8 highly homologous amino acid variants appeared characteristic of blood from ankylosing spondylitis patients. The disease-linked clones had a CD8+ phenotype and were found at relatively low frequencies in peripheral blood. Some motif variants were previously reported in synovial fluid and blood of reactive arthritis patients, suggesting common disease-initiation mechanisms.

In regard to this clonotype: What this receptor recognizes is not known. Nothing much larger sits one base from this clone, and base qualities are not available.

The chain couples TRBV6-1 to TRBJ2-7; possibly the D gene is TRBD1, per 5 matching bases. The J call may be faulty, since TRBJ2-1 better matches the DNA end. The specimen sequenced was blood, either unsorted or a sorted T cell fraction (not recorded which). The sequence came from a male donor with ankylosing spondylitis or in good health (not recorded which). The CDR3 reads as follows: CASTLGVGQEQFF. DNA sequence: TGTGCCAGCACCCTAGGGGTGGGGCAGGAGCAGTTCTTC.